This entry concerns a single T cell receptor (beta chain). Its matching antigen is unknown. These data come from a study of human T cells and chemical hapten exposure. For the study at large: Scalp application of diphenylcyclopropenone was performed weekly in patients across the entire roughly 23-week study. On the upper back, patch tests were applied with 0.01% DPC and read at 6 days.

In TCRdb, the RACE reads were re-called with MiXCR into one record per CDR3 protein. Among 42,000 or so distinct CDR3 sequences listed, about 8.9% were seen once. The time point denotes: patch test 2, 6 weeks after DPC sensitization. Treatment defined: therapeutic diphenylcyclopropenone sensitization with weekly scalp DPC. General observations from the study: TCRs exceeding a frequency of 1 in 1000 stayed unchanged under DPC sensitization.

This CDR3 is built from 11 residues. Germline V gene data show CDR1 as SQVTM and CDR2 as ANQGSEA. V shed 6 bases and J shed 0 bases, with 5 bases lying between them. The rearrangement links TRBV29-1 to TRBJ1-2; D is undetermined. The origin of this receptor is a woman aged 40 to 49 with alopecia areata. Some clones in this sample may be carry-over from other donors' samples. The source was whole blood, collected in connection with sensitization to the hapten diphenylcyclopropenone (DPC). CDR3 protein: CSVIANYGYTF. CDR3 DNA sequence: TGCAGCGTGATCGCTAACTATGGCTACACCTTC. Supplemented by reference TRBV29-1 and TRBJ1-2, the full variable domain reads SAVISQKPSRDICQRGTSLTIQCQVDSQVTMMFWYRQQPGQSLTLIATANQGSEATYESGFVIDKFPISRPNLTFSTLTVSNMSPEDSSIYLCSVIANYGYTFGSGTRLTVV.